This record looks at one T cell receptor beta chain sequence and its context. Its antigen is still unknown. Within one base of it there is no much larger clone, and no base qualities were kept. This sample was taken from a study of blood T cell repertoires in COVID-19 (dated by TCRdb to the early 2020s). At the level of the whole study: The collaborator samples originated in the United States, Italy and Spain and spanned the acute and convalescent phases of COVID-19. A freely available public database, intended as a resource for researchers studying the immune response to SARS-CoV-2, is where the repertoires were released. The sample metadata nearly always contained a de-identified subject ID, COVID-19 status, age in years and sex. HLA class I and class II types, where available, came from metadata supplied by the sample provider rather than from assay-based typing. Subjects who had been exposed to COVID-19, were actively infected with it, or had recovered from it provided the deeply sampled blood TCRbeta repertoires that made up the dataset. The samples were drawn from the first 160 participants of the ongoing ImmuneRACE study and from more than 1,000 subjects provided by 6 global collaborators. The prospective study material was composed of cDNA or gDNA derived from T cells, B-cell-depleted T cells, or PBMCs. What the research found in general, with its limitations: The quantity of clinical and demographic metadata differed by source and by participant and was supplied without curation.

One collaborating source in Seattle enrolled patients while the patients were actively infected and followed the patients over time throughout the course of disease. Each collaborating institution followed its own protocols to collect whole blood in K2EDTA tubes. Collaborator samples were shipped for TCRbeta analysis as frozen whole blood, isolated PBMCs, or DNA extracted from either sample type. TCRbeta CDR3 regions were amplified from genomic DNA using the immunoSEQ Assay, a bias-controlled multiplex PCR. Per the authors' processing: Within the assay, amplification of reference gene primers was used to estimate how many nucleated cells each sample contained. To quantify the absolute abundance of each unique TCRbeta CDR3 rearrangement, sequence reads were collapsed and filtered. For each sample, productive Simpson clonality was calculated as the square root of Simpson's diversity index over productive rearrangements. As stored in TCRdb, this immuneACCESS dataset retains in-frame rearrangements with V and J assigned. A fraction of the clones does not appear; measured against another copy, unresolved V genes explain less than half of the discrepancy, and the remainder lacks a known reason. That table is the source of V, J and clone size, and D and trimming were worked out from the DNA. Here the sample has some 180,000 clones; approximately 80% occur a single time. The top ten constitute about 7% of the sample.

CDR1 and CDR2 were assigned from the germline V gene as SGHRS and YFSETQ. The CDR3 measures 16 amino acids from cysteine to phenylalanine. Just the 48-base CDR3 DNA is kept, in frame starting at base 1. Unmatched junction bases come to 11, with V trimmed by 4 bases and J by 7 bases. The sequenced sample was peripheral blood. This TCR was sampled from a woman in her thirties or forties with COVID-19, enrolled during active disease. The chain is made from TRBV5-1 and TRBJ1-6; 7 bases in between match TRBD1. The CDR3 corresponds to CASSVGQPGINSPLHF. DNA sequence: TGCGCCAGCAGCGTGGGACAGCCGGGTATAAATTCACCCCTCCACTTT.